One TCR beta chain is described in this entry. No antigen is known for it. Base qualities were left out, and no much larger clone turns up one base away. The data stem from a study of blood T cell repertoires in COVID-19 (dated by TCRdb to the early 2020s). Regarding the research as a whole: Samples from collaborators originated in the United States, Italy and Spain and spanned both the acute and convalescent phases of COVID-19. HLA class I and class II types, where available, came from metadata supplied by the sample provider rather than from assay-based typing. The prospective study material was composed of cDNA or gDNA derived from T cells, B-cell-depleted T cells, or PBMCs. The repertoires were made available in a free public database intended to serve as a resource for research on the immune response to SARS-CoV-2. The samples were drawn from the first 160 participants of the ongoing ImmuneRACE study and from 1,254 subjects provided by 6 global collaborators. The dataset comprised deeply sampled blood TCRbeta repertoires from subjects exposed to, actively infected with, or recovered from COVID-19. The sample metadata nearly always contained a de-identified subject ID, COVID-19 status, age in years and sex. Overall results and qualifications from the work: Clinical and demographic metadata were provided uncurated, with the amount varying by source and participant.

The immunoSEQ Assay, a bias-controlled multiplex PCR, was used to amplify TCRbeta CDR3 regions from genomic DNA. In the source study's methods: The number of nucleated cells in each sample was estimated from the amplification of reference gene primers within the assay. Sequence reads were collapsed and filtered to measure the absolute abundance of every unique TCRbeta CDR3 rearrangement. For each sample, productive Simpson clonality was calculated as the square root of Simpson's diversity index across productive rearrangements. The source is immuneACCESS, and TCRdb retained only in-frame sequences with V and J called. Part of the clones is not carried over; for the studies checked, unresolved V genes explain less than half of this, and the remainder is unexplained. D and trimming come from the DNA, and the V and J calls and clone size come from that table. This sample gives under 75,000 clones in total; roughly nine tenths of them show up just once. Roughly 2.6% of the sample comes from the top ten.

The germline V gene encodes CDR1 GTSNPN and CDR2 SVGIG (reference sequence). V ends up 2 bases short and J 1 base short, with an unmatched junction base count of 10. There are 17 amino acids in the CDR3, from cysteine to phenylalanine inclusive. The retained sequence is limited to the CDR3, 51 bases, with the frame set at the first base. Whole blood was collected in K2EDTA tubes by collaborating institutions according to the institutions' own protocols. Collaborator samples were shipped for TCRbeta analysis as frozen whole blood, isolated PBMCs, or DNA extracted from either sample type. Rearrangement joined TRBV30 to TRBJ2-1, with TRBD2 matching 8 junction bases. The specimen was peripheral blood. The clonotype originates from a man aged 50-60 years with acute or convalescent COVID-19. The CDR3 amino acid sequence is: CAWSHRRGRFSYNEQFF. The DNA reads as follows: TGTGCCTGGAGTCACCGTCGCGGGAGGTTTTCCTACAATGAGCAGTTCTTC.